Detailed here is one TCR beta chain. These data belong to a study of blood T cell repertoires in COVID-19. The germline gives CDR1 LGHNA, CDR2 YNFKEQ. This CDR3 spans 12 amino acids. The V and J ends lost 1 base and 15 bases respectively, with 10 bases between them. The protocol was immunoSEQ multiplex PCR, while the TCRdb copy is restricted to in-frame clones and leaves out a portion. The table records fewer than 250,000 clones, roughly 79% of them present only once. Sequencing was carried out using peripheral blood. The clonotype originates from a woman of 80 years or more with acute or convalescent COVID-19. This chain links TRBV4-2 with TRBJ1-6; the D is unclear. The chain's CDR3 is CASSQVFGVLHF. The DNA of the CDR3 is TGTGCCAGCAGCCAAGTATTCGGGGTCCTCCACTTT.